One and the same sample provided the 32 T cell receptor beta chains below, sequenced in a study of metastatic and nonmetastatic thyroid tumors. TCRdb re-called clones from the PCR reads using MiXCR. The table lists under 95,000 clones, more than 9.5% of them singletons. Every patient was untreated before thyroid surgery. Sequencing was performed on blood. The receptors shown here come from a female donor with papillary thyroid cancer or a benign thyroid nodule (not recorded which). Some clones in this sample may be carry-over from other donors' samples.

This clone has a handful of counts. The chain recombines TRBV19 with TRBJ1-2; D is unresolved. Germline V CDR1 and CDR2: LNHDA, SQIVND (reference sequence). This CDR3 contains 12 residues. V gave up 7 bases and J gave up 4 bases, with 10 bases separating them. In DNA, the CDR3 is TGTGCCAGTACAGACGGTCCCTATGGCTACACCTTC. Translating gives CASTDGPYGYTF. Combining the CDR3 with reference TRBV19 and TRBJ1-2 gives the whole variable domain DGGITQSPKYLFRKEGQNVTLSCEQNLNHDAMYWYRQDPGQGLRLIYYSQIVNDFQKGDIAEGYSVSREKKESFPLTVTSAQKNPTAFYLCASTDGPYGYTFGSGTRLTVV.

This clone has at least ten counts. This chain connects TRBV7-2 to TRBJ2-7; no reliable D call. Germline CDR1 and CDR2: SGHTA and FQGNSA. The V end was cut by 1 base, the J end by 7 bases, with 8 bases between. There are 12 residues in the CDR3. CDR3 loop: CASSLDMGEQYF. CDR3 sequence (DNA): TGTGCCAGCAGCTTAGATATGGGGGAGCAGTACTTC.

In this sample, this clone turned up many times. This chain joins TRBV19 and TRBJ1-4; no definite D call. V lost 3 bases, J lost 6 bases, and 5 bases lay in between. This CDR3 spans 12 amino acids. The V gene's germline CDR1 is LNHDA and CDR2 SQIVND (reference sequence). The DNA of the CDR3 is TGTGCCAGTAGTATCCGGGATGAAAAACTGTTTTTT. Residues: CASSIRDEKLFF. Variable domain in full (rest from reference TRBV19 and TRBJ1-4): DGGITQSPKYLFRKEGQNVTLSCEQNLNHDAMYWYRQDPGQGLRLIYYSQIVNDFQKGDIAEGYSVSREKKESFPLTVTSAQKNPTAFYLCASSIRDEKLFFGSGTQLSVL.

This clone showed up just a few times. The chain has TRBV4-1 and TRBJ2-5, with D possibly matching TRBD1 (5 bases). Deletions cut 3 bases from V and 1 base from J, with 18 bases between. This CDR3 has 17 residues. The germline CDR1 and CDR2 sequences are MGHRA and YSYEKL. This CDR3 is CASSHGRVSTFQETQYF. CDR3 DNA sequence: TGCGCCAGCAGCCACGGCAGGGTGTCAACCTTCCAAGAGACCCAGTACTTC.

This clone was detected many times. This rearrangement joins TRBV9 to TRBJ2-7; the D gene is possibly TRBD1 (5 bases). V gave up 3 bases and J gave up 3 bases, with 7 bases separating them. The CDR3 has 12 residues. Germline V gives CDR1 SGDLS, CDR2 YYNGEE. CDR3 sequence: CASSARDYEQYF. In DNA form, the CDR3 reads TGTGCCAGCAGCGCCAGGGACTACGAGCAGTACTTC.

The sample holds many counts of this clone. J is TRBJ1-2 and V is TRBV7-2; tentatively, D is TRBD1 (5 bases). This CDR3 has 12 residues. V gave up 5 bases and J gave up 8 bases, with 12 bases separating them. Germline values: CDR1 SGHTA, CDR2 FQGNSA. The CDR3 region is CASSRSGRGYTF. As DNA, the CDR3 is TGTGCCAGCAGCCGTTCAGGGCGCGGCTACACCTTC. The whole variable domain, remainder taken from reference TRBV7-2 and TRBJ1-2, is GAGVSQSPSNKVTEKGKDVELRCDPISGHTALYWYRQSLGQGLEFLIYFQGNSAPDKSGLPSDRFSAERTGGSVSTLTIQRTQQEDSAVYLCASSRSGRGYTFGSGTRLTVV.

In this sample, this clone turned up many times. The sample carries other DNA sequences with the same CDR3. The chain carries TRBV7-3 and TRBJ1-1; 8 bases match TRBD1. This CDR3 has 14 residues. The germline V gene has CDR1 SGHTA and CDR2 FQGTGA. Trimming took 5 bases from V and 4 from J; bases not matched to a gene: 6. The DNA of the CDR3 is TGTGCCAGCAGCCCGGGACAGGTGGGCACTGAAGCTTTCTTT. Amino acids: CASSPGQVGTEAFF.

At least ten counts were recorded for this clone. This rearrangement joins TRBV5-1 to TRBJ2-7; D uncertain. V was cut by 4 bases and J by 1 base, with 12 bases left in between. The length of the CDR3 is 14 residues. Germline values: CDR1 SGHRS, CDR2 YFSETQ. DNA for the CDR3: TGCGCCAGCAGCCCAACGACGGATTCCTACGAGCAGTACTTC. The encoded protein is CASSPTTDSYEQYF. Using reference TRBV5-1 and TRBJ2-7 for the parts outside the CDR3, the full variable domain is KAGVTQTPRYLIKTRGQQVTLSCSPISGHRSVSWYQQTPGQGLQFLFEYFSETQRNKGNFPGRFSGRQFSNSRSEMNVSTLELGDSALYLCASSPTTDSYEQYFGPGTRLTVT.

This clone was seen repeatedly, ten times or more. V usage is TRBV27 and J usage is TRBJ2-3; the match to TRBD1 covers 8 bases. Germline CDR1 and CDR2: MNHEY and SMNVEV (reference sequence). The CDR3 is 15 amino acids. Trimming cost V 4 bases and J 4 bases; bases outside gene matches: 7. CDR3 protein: CASSYPGQEADTQYF. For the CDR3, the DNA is TGTGCCAGCAGTTACCCGGGACAGGAGGCAGATACGCAGTATTTT.

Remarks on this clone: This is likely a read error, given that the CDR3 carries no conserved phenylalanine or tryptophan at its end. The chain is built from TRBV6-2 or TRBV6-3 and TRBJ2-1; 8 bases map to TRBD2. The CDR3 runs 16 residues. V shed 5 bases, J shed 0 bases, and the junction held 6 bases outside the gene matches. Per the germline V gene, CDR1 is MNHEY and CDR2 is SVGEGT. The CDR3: CASSTGGYPSYNEQFL. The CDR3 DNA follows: TGTGCCAGCAGTACGGGGGGGTATCCCTCCTACAATGAGCAGTTCTTG.

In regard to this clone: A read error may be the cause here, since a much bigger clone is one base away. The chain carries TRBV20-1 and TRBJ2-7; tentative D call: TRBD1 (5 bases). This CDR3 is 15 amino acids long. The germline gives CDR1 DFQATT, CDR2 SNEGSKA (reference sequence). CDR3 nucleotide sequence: TGCAGTGGGGTGTGGGGCGGATCCAGCTCCCACGAGCAGTACTTC. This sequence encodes CSGVWGGSSSHEQYF.

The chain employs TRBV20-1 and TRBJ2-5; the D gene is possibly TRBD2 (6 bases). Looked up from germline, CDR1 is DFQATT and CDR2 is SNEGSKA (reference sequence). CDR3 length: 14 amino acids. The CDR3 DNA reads TGCAGCGCACCATCCATAACGGGGGTAGAGACCCAGTACTTC. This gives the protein CSAPSITGVETQYF.

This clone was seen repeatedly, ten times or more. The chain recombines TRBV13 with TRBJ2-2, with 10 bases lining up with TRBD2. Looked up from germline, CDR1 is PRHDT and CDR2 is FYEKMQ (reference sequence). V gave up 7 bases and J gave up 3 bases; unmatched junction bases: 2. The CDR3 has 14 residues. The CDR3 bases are TGTGCCAGCATCCTAGCGGGAGACACCGGGGAGCTGTTTTTT. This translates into CASILAGDTGELFF.

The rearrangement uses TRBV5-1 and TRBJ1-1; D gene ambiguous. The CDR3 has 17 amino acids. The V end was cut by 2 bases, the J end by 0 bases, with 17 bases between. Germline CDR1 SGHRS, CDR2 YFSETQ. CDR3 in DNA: TGCGCCAGCAGCTTCTACAAACGCACCGGGGTGAACACTGAAGCTTTCTTT. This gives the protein CASSFYKRTGVNTEAFF.

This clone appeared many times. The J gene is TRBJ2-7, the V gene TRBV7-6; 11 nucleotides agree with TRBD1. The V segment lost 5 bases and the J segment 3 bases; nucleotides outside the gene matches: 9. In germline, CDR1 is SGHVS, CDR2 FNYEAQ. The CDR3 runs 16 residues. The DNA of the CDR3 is TGTGCCAGCAGCCGATCCTCCGGGACAGGGGGCTACGAGCAGTACTTC. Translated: CASSRSSGTGGYEQYF.

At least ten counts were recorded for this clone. Here the CDR3 DNA reads TGTGCCAGCAGCGCGGCTCAGGGGCAGCCGAAGGGGTACGAGCAGTACTTC. Amino acid sequence: CASSAAQGQPKGYEQYF. V gene TRBV9 combines with J gene TRBJ2-7; D may be TRBD1 (6 bases). Germline-derived CDR1 and CDR2 are SGDLS and YYNGEE. Trimming took off 3 bases at V and 4 bases at J, with 23 bases between the two ends. The CDR3 sequence is 17 residues long.

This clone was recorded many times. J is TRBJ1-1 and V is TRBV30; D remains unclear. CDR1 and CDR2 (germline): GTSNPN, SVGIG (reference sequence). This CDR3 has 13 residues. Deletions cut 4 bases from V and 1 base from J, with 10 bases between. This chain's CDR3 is CAWKTTPNTEAFF. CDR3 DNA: TGTGCCTGGAAAACGACGCCGAACACTGAAGCTTTCTTT.

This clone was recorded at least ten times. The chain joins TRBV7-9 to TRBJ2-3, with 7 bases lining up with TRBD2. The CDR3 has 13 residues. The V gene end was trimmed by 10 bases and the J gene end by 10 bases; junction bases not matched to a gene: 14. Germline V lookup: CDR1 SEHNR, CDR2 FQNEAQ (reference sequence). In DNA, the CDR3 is TGTGCCAACAGTTCACCGACTAGCCTTTCGCAGTATTTT. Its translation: CANSSPTSLSQYF.

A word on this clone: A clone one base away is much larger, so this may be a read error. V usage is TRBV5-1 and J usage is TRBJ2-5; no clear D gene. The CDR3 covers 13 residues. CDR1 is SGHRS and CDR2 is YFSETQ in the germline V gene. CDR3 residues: CASSPFPKETKYF. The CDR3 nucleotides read TGCGCCAGCAGCCCGTTTCCCAAAGAGACCAAGTACTTC.

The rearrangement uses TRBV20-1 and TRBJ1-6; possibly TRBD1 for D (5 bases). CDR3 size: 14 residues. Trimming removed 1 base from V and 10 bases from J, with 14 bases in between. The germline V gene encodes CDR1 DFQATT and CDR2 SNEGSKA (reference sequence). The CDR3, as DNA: TGCAGTGCTAGAGCTAGGGGCTCTGGATCACCCCTCCACTTT. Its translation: CSARARGSGSPLHF.

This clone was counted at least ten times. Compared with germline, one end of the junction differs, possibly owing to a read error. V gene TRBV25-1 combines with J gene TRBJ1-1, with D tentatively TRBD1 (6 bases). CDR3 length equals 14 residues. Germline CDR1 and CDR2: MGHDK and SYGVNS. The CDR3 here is CVSSSEPGVTEAFF. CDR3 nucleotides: TGTGTCAGCAGTTCCGAGCCAGGGGTCACTGAAGCTTTCTTT.

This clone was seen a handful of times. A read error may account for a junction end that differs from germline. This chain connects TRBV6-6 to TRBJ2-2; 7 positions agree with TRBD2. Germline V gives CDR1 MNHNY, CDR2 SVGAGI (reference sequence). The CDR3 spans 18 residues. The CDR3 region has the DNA TGTGCCATCAGTTACTCGGGTGGGTTTAGCGGGCCCACCGGGGATCTGTTTTTT. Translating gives CAISYSGGFSGPTGDLFF.

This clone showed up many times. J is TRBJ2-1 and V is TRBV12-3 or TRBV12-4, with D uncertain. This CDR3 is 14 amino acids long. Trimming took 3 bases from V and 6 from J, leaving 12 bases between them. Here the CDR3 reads CASSFPSPSNEQFF. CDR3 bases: TGTGCCAGCAGTTTCCCCAGCCCTAGCAATGAGCAGTTCTTC.

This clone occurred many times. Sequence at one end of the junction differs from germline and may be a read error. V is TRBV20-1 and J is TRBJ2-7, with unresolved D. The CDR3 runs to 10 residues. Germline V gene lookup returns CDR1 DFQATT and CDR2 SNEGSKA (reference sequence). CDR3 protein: CSARLFARHF. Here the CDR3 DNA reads TGCAGTGCTAGATTATTCGCGCGTCACTTC.

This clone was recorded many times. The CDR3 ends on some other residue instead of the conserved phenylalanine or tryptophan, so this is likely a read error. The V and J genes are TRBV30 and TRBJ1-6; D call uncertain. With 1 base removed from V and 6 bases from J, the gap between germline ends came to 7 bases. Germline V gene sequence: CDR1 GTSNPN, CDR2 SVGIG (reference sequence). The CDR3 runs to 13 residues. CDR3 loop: CAWSEGSNSPLHL. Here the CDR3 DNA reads TGTGCCTGGAGTGAAGGGAGTAATTCACCCCTCCACCTT.

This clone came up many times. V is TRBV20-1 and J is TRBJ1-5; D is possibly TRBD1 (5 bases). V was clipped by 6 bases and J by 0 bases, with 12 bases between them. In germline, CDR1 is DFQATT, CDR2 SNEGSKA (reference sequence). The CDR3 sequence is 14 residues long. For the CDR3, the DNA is TGCAGTGCGCGGGGGGACTATAGCAATCAGCCCCAGCATTTT. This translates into CSARGDYSNQPQHF.

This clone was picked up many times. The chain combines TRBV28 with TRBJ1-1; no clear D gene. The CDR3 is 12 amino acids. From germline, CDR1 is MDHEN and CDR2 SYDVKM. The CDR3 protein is CASHPAVTEAFF. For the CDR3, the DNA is TGTGCTTCGCACCCCGCGGTCACTGAAGCTTTCTTT.

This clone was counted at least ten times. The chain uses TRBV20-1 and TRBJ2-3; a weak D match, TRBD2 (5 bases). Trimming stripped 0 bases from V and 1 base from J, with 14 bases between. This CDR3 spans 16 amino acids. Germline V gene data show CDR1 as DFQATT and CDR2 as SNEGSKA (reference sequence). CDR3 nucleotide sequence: TGCAGTGCTAGAGATATTCTAGCACGGGGCACAGATACGCAGTATTTT. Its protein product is CSARDILARGTDTQYF.

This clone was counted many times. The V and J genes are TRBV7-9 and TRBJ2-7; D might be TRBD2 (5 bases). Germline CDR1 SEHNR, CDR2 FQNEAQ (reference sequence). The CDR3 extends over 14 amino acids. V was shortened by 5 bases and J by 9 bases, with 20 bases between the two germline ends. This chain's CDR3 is CASSRAGVAPPQYF. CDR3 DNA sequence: TGTGCCAGCAGCCGCGCCGGGGTGGCTCCCCCGCAGTACTTC.

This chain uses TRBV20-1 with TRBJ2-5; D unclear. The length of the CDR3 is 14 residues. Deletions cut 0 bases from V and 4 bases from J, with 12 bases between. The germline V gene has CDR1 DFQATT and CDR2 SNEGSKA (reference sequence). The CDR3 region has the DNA TGCAGTGCTAGAGATATCAACGGTGGAGAGACCCAGTACTTC. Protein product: CSARDINGGETQYF.

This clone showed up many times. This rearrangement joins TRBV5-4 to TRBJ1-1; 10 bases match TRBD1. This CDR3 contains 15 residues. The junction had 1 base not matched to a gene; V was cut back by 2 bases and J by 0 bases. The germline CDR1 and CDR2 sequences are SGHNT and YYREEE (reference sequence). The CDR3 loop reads CASSFGQGVNTEAFF. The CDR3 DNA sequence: TGTGCCAGCAGCTTTGGACAGGGGGTGAACACTGAAGCTTTCTTT.

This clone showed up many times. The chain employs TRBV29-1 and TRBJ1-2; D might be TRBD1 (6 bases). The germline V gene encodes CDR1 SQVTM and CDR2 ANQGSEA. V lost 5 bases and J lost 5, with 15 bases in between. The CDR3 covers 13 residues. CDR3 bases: TGCAGCGTTCTTGGTGGGGGCGAGTATGGCTACACCTTC. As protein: CSVLGGGEYGYTF.